The 25 T cell receptor beta chains below were found in one sample sequenced in a study of OX40 agonist ivuxolimab in advanced cancers. The assay was immunoSEQ multiplex PCR, and TCRdb's table has in-frame clones only and misses some. The sample shows tens of thousands of clones, under 90% of them seen only once. The sequencing here drew on CD4+ or CD8+ T cells sorted from blood, taken in a trial of the OX40 agonist ivuxolimab. The source is an adult with an advanced solid tumor such as melanoma, head and neck, liver or kidney cancer.

V gene TRBV19 combines with J gene TRBJ1-6, with D perhaps TRBD1 (6 bases). With 1 base removed from V and 5 bases from J, the gap between germline ends came to 15 bases. Germline V gene sequence: CDR1 LNHDA, CDR2 SQIVND (reference sequence). This CDR3 is built from 17 residues. The CDR3 DNA follows: TGTGCCAGTAGTATAGTGATTGGGACATCAAATAATTCACCCCTCCACTTT. The encoded protein is CASSIVIGTSNNSPLHF.

V and J are TRBV5-1 and TRBJ2-2; 16 bases fit TRBD2. Germline V gives CDR1 SGHRS, CDR2 YFSETQ. The CDR3 spans 19 residues. With V trimmed by 1 base and J by 4 bases, 7 bases remained unmatched. For the CDR3, the DNA is TGCGCCAGCAGCTTGAGTACGGGACTAGCGGGGGGGCGCACCGGGGAGCTGTTTTTT. Residues: CASSLSTGLAGGRTGELFF.

This clone occurred once. The chain is built from TRBV30 and TRBJ2-2; 8 positions match TRBD1. Germline V gene lookup returns CDR1 GTSNPN and CDR2 SVGIG (reference sequence). The CDR3 contains 15 residues. With V trimmed by 5 bases and J by 5 bases, 10 bases remained unmatched. The CDR3 reads CAWGQPRGRTGELFF. The DNA of the CDR3 is TGTGCCTGGGGTCAACCCAGGGGGCGGACCGGGGAGCTGTTTTTT.

J is TRBJ1-5 and V is TRBV30; D not certain. V was cut by 2 bases and J by 4 bases, with 9 bases left in between. The CDR3 runs 13 residues. The germline V gene encodes CDR1 GTSNPN and CDR2 SVGIG (reference sequence). CDR3 nucleotides: TGTGCCTGGAGTACCGACCAAAATCAGCCCCAGCATTTT. Its protein product is CAWSTDQNQPQHF.

The chain joins TRBV9 to TRBJ2-5; 8 bases match TRBD2. The CDR3 loop spans 16 amino acids. Per germline, CDR1 SGDLS and CDR2 YYNGEE. Trimming cost V 0 bases and J 7 bases; bases outside gene matches: 11. This chain's CDR3 is CASSVDAGGTRWTQYF. The CDR3 nucleotides are TGTGCCAGCAGCGTAGACGCGGGGGGCACAAGATGGACCCAGTACTTC.

The rearrangement joins TRBV4-2 to TRBJ1-2; TRBD1 might be the D (6 bases). Germline-derived CDR1 and CDR2 are LGHNA and YNFKEQ. This CDR3 spans 16 amino acids. Trimming removed 1 base from V and 0 bases from J, with 12 bases in between. CDR3 in DNA: TGTGCCAGCAGCCAAGCGACAGGCAACCCTAACTATGGCTACACCTTC. Translating gives CASSQATGNPNYGYTF.

V usage is TRBV2 and J usage is TRBJ2-2; 10 nucleotides line up with TRBD2. The J segment lost 5 bases and the V segment lost 4 bases, leaving 4 bases of the junction unmatched. Germline CDR1 and CDR2: SNHLY and FYNNEI. The CDR3 runs 15 residues. CDR3 sequence: CASSVLSGGTGELFF. The CDR3 DNA follows: TGTGCCAGCAGTGTTCTTAGCGGGGGGACCGGGGAGCTGTTTTTT.

The chain joins TRBV7-5 to TRBJ1-5. TRBV7-5 is reported as a pseudogene. The CDR3 has 19 residues. CDR3 nucleotides: TGTGTCAGAAGCTTAGAGATGACAGAGGGAGGCCATAGCAATCAGCCCCAGCATTTT. Protein product: CVRSLEMTEGGHSNQPQHF.

The chain is built from TRBV7-8 and TRBJ2-2; 8 bases agree with TRBD1. V lost 3 bases to trimming and J lost 3 bases; unmatched junction nucleotides: 6. The CDR3 extends over 16 amino acids. Germline CDR1 and CDR2: SGHVS and FQNEAQ. The CDR3 here is CASSLTGAWDTGELFF. As DNA, the CDR3 is TGTGCCAGCAGCTTGACAGGGGCTTGGGACACCGGGGAGCTGTTTTTT.

The V and J genes are TRBV30 and TRBJ2-5, with 11 nucleotides matching TRBD2. The CDR3 runs to 15 residues. Germline V gene data show CDR1 as GTSNPN and CDR2 as SVGIG (reference sequence). V lost 1 base, J lost 3 bases, and 4 bases stayed unmatched. In nucleotides, the CDR3 is TGTGCCTGGAGTGGGGGACTAGCGGATAAAGAGACCCAGTACTTC. This codes for CAWSGGLADKETQYF.

This clone was observed a handful of times. V is TRBV27 and J is TRBJ2-1; D gene unclear. The CDR3 has 13 amino acids. Germline CDR1 and CDR2: MNHEY and SMNVEV (reference sequence). V lost 5 bases and J lost 4, with 9 bases in between. In DNA, the CDR3 is TGTGCCAGCAGTCCCCCGCTGTACAATGAGCAGTTCTTC. Its translation is CASSPPLYNEQFF.

The genes are TRBV2 and TRBJ2-3; no firm D call. CDR1 is SNHLY, CDR2 FYNNEI, per germline. The CDR3 contains 15 residues. V shed 4 bases and J shed 0 bases, with 11 bases lying between them. This CDR3 is CASSVGQTSTDTQYF. The CDR3 nucleotides read TGTGCCAGCAGTGTTGGGCAGACGAGCACAGATACGCAGTATTTT.

This sequence joins TRBV7-2 and TRBJ1-3; tentative D call: TRBD1 (5 bases). Trimming pared 0 bases from V and 0 bases from J, leaving 21 bases between. The CDR3 has 20 amino acids. Germline lookup yields CDR1 SGHTA and CDR2 FQGNSA. The CDR3 DNA reads as TGTGCCAGCAGCTTAGCTTCAGGGTTAAATCCGGTCAGCTCTGGAAACACCATATATTTT. Its translation: CASSLASGLNPVSSGNTIYF.

The sample holds one count of this clone. V usage is TRBV19 and J usage is TRBJ1-1; D unresolved. V shed 0 bases and J shed 6 bases, with 8 bases lying between them. This CDR3 region has 13 residues. CDR1 is LNHDA, CDR2 SQIVND, per germline (reference sequence). In nucleotides, the CDR3 is TGTGCCAGTAGTATAGAGAGTAGGGCTGAAGCTTTCTTT. Translation: CASSIESRAEAFF. Filled out from reference TRBV19 and TRBJ1-1, the complete variable domain reads DGGITQSPKYLFRKEGQNVTLSCEQNLNHDAMYWYRQDPGQGLRLIYYSQIVNDFQKGDIAEGYSVSREKKESFPLTVTSAQKNPTAFYLCASSIESRAEAFFGQGTRLTVV.

The CDR3 nucleotides are TGTGCCAGCAGCCGATACAATGAGCAGTTCTTC. Amino acid sequence: CASSRYNEQFF. The rearrangement uses TRBV6-6 and TRBJ2-1; no reliable D call. Trimming cost V 6 bases and J 4 bases, with 4 bases left between them. Germline CDR1 is MNHNY and CDR2 is SVGAGI (reference sequence). The CDR3 is 11 amino acids.

This clone appeared a few times. The genes are TRBV27 and TRBJ2-7; 10 nucleotides match TRBD2. The CDR3 loop spans 13 amino acids. V was clipped by 6 bases and J by 3 bases; unmatched bases: 2. Germline assignment: CDR1 MNHEY and CDR2 SMNVEV (reference sequence). The chain's CDR3 is CASSLAGGYEQYF. CDR3 bases: TGTGCCAGCAGCTTAGCGGGAGGCTACGAGCAGTACTTC.

The V and J genes are TRBV29-1 and TRBJ2-3; 10 bases fit TRBD1. Germline CDR1 is SQVTM and CDR2 is ANQGSEA. Trimming removed 6 bases from V and 3 bases from J; junction bases left unmatched: 3. The CDR3 has 13 amino acids. The CDR3 bases are TGCAGCGTCTCGGGACAGGGGACAGATACGCAGTATTTT. It is translated as CSVSGQGTDTQYF.

J is TRBJ1-4 and V is TRBV4-2; maybe TRBD1 (6 bases). CDR1 is LGHNA and CDR2 is YNFKEQ in the germline V gene. The CDR3 is made up of 15 amino acids. Trimming removed 6 bases from V and 8 bases from J, with 19 bases in between. CDR3 nucleotide sequence: TGTGCCAGCAGACTAACAGGGATGAGTGGAGAAAAACTGTTTTTT. Its protein product is CASRLTGMSGEKLFF.

The chain recombines TRBV7-2 with TRBJ1-6; 7 positions match TRBD1. V shed 3 bases and J 2 bases; nucleotides not matched to a gene: 7. CDR1 is SGHTA and CDR2 is FQGNSA in the germline V gene. This CDR3 has 17 amino acids. The CDR3 sequence is CASSLDRKGTYNSPLHF. CDR3 sequence (DNA): TGTGCCAGCAGCTTGGACAGGAAGGGCACCTATAATTCACCCCTCCACTTT.

V gene TRBV6-1 combines with J gene TRBJ1-2; the match to TRBD1 covers 7 bases. CDR1 MNHNS and CDR2 SASEGT come from the germline V gene. The CDR3 has 14 residues. After removal of 6 bases from V and 6 bases from J, the junction contained 10 bases not matched to a gene. The CDR3 DNA reads as TGTGCCAGCAGAACCTTAACAGGGGTTCATGGCTACACCTTC. Protein: CASRTLTGVHGYTF.

The V gene is TRBV6-5, the J gene TRBJ1-5; TRBD1 matches at 7 bases. This CDR3 spans 15 amino acids. Germline CDR1 reads MNHEY; CDR2 reads SVGAGI. The V and J ends lost 4 bases and 4 bases, in that order; junction bases with no gene match: 7. As DNA, the CDR3 is TGTGCCAGCAGTTCCGACAGGGTGAGGAATCAGCCCCAGCATTTT. Protein product: CASSSDRVRNQPQHF.

This sequence joins TRBV5-6 and TRBJ2-3; D remains ambiguous. The germline gives CDR1 SGHDT, CDR2 YYEEEE. Deletions cut 0 bases from V and 2 bases from J, with 7 bases between. The CDR3 is made up of 14 amino acids. The CDR3 nucleotides are TGTGCCAGCAGCTTGGCCAGGTTCACAGATACGCAGTATTTT. Its protein product is CASSLARFTDTQYF.

This clone has more than one count but fewer than ten. The rearrangement uses TRBV5-1 and TRBJ2-7; D is unresolved. Trimming stripped 5 bases from V and 5 bases from J, with 8 bases between. The germline V gene has CDR1 SGHRS and CDR2 YFSETQ. The CDR3 spans 11 residues. The CDR3 region is CASSLRNEQYF. The CDR3 DNA reads TGCGCCAGCAGTCTCCGGAACGAGCAGTACTTC.

The chain employs TRBV30 and TRBJ2-7; 11 bases are shared with TRBD1. Germline assignment: CDR1 GTSNPN and CDR2 SVGIG (reference sequence). With 2 bases clipped from V and 3 bases from J, the junction kept 3 bases outside the gene matches. This CDR3 region has 14 residues. The CDR3 sequence: CAWSIGTGGYEQYF. CDR3 in DNA: TGTGCCTGGAGTATCGGGACAGGGGGCTACGAGCAGTACTTC.

V gene TRBV5-1 combines with J gene TRBJ2-7, with 11 bases fitting TRBD1. Germline lookup yields CDR1 SGHRS and CDR2 YFSETQ. Trimming cost V 5 bases and J 6 bases; bases outside gene matches: 10. This CDR3 has 15 amino acids. In DNA form, the CDR3 reads TGCGCCAGCAGACTCGGGACAGGGGGAAGGGGCGAGCAGTACTTC. Protein sequence: CASRLGTGGRGEQYF.